These 15 T cell receptor beta chains originate from one sample sequenced in a study of blood T cell repertoires in COVID-19. Only in-frame clones appear in the TCRdb table, and some are missing; sequencing was by immunoSEQ multiplex PCR. The sample consists of approximately 440,000 clones, about nine tenths of them appearing once. The specimen was PBMCs or T cells enriched from blood (not recorded which). Receptors were obtained from a woman younger than 35 who had recovered from COVID-19.

The chain employs TRBV5-1 and TRBJ2-1; 7 bases are shared with TRBD1. Germline V CDR1 and CDR2: SGHRS, YFSETQ. With V trimmed by 2 bases and J by 7 bases, 9 bases remained unmatched. The CDR3 spans 15 residues. The CDR3 region has the DNA TGCGCCAGCAGCTTAAGAGGGGGCTTTGAAAATGAGCAGTTCTTC. Translating it yields CASSLRGGFENEQFF.

About this clone itself: One junction end disagrees with the germline gene, perhaps due to a read error. The chain is built from TRBV3-1 (or the pseudogene TRBV3-2) and TRBJ2-2, with 8 bases fitting TRBD2. This CDR3 has 13 residues. Germline loops: CDR1 LGHDT, CDR2 YNNKEL (reference sequence). The CDR3 sequence is CASSQSGGGELFF. The DNA of the CDR3 is TGTGCCAGCAGCCAAAGCGGGGGAGGGGAACTGTTTTTT.

A single count supports this clone. For the CDR3, the DNA is TGTGCCAGCAGTTCCGGCTCTGGGGCCAACGTCCTGACTTTC. Protein sequence: CASSSGSGANVLTF. The chain couples TRBV5-8 to TRBJ2-6; D is ambiguous. Germline CDR1 SGHTS, CDR2 YDEGEE. The CDR3 consists of 14 residues. V was shortened by 5 bases and J by 0 bases, with 6 bases between the two germline ends.

The CDR3 is CASSLVGGESTDTQYF. For the CDR3, the DNA is TGCGCCAGCAGCTTGGTTGGAGGGGAGTCCACAGATACGCAGTATTTT. J is TRBJ2-3 and V is TRBV5-1; D might be TRBD2 (6 bases). Germline V lookup: CDR1 SGHRS, CDR2 YFSETQ. V lost 0 bases, J lost 2 bases, and 13 bases lay in between. This CDR3 region has 16 residues.

The chain carries TRBV4-1 and TRBJ1-1, with 8 bases that match TRBD1. Trimming cost V 4 bases and J 4 bases; bases outside gene matches: 11. Germline V gene sequence: CDR1 MGHRA, CDR2 YSYEKL. This CDR3 comprises 16 residues. CDR3 bases: TGCGCCAGCAGCCCCCACCCCAACACAGGGGGCACTGAAGCTTTCTTT. Translated, it gives CASSPHPNTGGTEAFF.

This rearrangement joins TRBV5-1 to TRBJ2-7; D may be TRBD2 (6 bases). There are 15 residues in the CDR3. Trimming stripped 2 bases from V and 0 bases from J, with 12 bases between. Germline V gene data show CDR1 as SGHRS and CDR2 as YFSETQ. The CDR3 coding sequence is TGCGCCAGCAGCTTTAGTGTCGGGGGCTCCTACGAGCAGTACTTC. Translation: CASSFSVGGSYEQYF.

A single count supports this clone. Here the CDR3 reads CSVFFGLEAFF. CDR3 DNA: TGCAGCGTTTTTTTTGGACTGGAAGCTTTCTTT. This rearrangement joins TRBV29-1 to TRBJ1-1; D gene unclear. Germline CDR1 and CDR2: SQVTM and ANQGSEA. The V gene lost 5 bases and the J gene lost 8 bases, with 12 bases spanning the gap. The CDR3 loop spans 11 amino acids.

The chain is built from TRBV5-4 and TRBJ2-5, with D tentatively TRBD2 (7 bases). In germline, CDR1 is SGHNT, CDR2 YYREEE (reference sequence). The CDR3 loop spans 17 amino acids. V lost 1 base to trimming and J lost 2 bases, with 18 bases between them. CDR3 loop: CASSLWGGADRQETQYF. In nucleotides, the CDR3 is TGTGCCAGCAGCTTGTGGGGGGGGGCCGATAGGCAAGAGACCCAGTACTTC.

The chain recombines TRBV2 with TRBJ2-1; 9 positions agree with TRBD2. Trimming at V came to 7 bases and at J to 4 bases, leaving 5 bases not matched to a gene. The CDR3 has 14 residues. Germline V lookup: CDR1 SNHLY, CDR2 FYNNEI. CDR3 in amino acids: CASITSGLYNEQFF. The DNA for the CDR3 is TGTGCCAGCATTACTAGCGGGCTTTACAATGAGCAGTTCTTC. Using reference TRBV2 and TRBJ2-1 for the parts outside the CDR3, the full variable domain is EPEVTQTPSHQVTQMGQEVILRCVPISNHLYFYWYRQILGQKVEFLVSFYNNEISEKSEIFDDQFSVERPDGSNFTLKIRSTKLEDSAMYFCASITSGLYNEQFFGPGTRLTVL.

The chain combines TRBV5-1 with TRBJ2-7, with 9 bases that match TRBD1. The CDR3 loop spans 14 amino acids. The V gene end was trimmed by 0 bases and the J gene end by 4 bases; junction bases not matched to a gene: 2. Germline V gives CDR1 SGHRS, CDR2 YFSETQ. This chain's CDR3 is CASSLVGQGYEQYF. The CDR3 DNA reads TGCGCCAGCAGCTTGGTGGGACAGGGATACGAGCAGTACTTC.

The chain has TRBV6-5 and TRBJ1-6, with unresolved D. Trimming took 10 bases from V and 7 from J, leaving 14 bases between them. The CDR3 contains 13 residues. The germline V gene encodes CDR1 MNHEY and CDR2 SVGAGI. This CDR3 reads CATKRAFNSPLHF. For the CDR3, the DNA is TGTGCCACCAAGAGGGCCTTCAATTCACCCCTCCACTTT.

This rearrangement joins TRBV12-3 or TRBV12-4 to TRBJ2-2; D perhaps matches TRBD1 (6 bases). CDR3 length: 11 residues. Trimming removed 7 bases at V and 6 bases at J, with 6 bases between. The CDR3 DNA sequence: TGTGCCAGCAAGGGGGCCGGGGAGCTGTTTTTT. Encoded protein: CASKGAGELFF.

To note about this clone: A junction end diverges from the germline sequence, so it may reflect a read error. The V gene is TRBV11-2, the J gene TRBJ1-6; a possible D gene is TRBD1 (5 bases). CDR1 and CDR2 (germline): SGHAT, FQNNGV. This CDR3 is 14 amino acids long. Written as DNA, the CDR3 is TGTGCCAGCAGCATAGAAGGGGTTGTTTCACCCCTCCACTTT. This gives the protein CASSIEGVVSPLHF.

This clone was counted once. V and J are TRBV5-1 and TRBJ1-2, with a possible D match to TRBD1 (6 bases). This CDR3 has 14 amino acids. With 4 bases removed from V and 3 bases from J, the gap between germline ends came to 13 bases. CDR1 and CDR2 from the germline V gene are SGHRS and YFSETQ. Here the CDR3 reads CASSRTGFDYGYTF. As DNA, the CDR3 is TGCGCCAGCAGCAGAACAGGGTTTGACTATGGCTACACCTTC.

V is TRBV5-1 and J is TRBJ2-7, with a weak D call TRBD1 (6 bases). Trimming cost V 4 bases and J 6 bases, with 14 bases left between them. This CDR3 is built from 13 residues. Germline V lookup: CDR1 SGHRS, CDR2 YFSETQ. CDR3 in DNA: TGCGCCAGCAGCCTCGAACAGGGCTCCGAGCAGTACTTC. Protein sequence: CASSLEQGSEQYF.